A single sample is the source of the 19 T cell receptor beta chains below, sequenced in a study of T cell responses to AZD1222 COVID-19 vaccine. TCRdb's table, derived via immunoSEQ multiplex PCR, lists solely in-frame clones and lacks some. The sample carries some 130,000 clones, roughly 90% recorded once. This specimen consisted of peripheral blood, obtained on day 0 of AZD1222 vaccination. These TCRs come from an adult in good health.

The V call is TRBV7-9, the J call TRBJ2-7, with a tentative D call TRBD2 (5 bases). The V and J ends lost 5 bases and 0 bases respectively, with 17 bases between them. The CDR3 is made up of 16 amino acids. CDR1 is SEHNR, CDR2 FQNEAQ, per germline (reference sequence). The CDR3 spells CASSPSGWTDSYEQYF. DNA of the CDR3: TGTGCCAGCAGCCCTTCGGGATGGACCGACTCCTACGAGCAGTACTTC. Looking up the rest from reference TRBV7-9 and TRBJ2-7 gives the full variable domain: DTGVSQNPRHKITKRGQNVTFRCDPISEHNRLYWYRQTLGQGPEFLTYFQNEAQLEKSRLLSDRFSAERPKGSFSTLEIQRTEQGDSAMYLCASSPSGWTDSYEQYFGPGTRLTVT.

Turning to this clone: Relative to the germline gene, one junction end is altered; a read error may explain this. The rearrangement links TRBV12-3 or TRBV12-4 to TRBJ2-5; D not resolved. The CDR3 totals 12 residues. Here the CDR3 reads CASNLVGETQYF. The CDR3 DNA is TGTGCCAGCAATTTAGTCGGAGAGACCCAGTACTTC.

The gene calls are TRBV9 and TRBJ1-2; 10 nucleotides align to TRBD1. The trim removed 4 bases at V and 8 bases at J, leaving 8 bases unmatched. CDR1 SGDLS and CDR2 YYNGEE come from the germline V gene. The CDR3 has 14 amino acids. The CDR3 nucleotides are TGTGCCAGCAGCCCCGGGACAGGGGATTGGGGCTACACCTTC. It translates to CASSPGTGDWGYTF.

This sequence joins TRBV15 and TRBJ1-1; D unclear. Trimming took 1 base from V and 3 from J, leaving 15 bases between them. This CDR3 has 16 amino acids. CDR1 LNHNV and CDR2 YYDKDF come from the germline V gene (reference sequence). CDR3 nucleotides: TGTGCCACCAGCAGAGGGGGAGAGGTTGGGGACACTGAAGCTTTCTTT. Translated, it gives CATSRGGEVGDTEAFF.

This chain connects TRBV19 to TRBJ1-5; no definite D call. Germline CDR1 and CDR2: LNHDA and SQIVND (reference sequence). V was trimmed by 3 bases and J by 7 bases, leaving 10 bases between them. This CDR3 comprises 13 residues. DNA of the CDR3: TGTGCCAGTAGTATGCAGGTACTACAGCCCCAGCATTTT. This sequence encodes CASSMQVLQPQHF.

V gene TRBV5-4 combines with J gene TRBJ1-5; D call uncertain. The V gene's germline CDR1 is SGHNT and CDR2 YYREEE (reference sequence). The V gene lost 0 bases and the J gene lost 1 base, with 8 bases spanning the gap. This CDR3 is 15 amino acids long. CDR3 in amino acids: CASSLGGSSNQPQHF. CDR3 DNA sequence: TGTGCCAGCAGCTTGGGAGGGAGCAGCAATCAGCCCCAGCATTTT. The full variable domain, rest sourced from reference TRBV5-4 and TRBJ1-5, is ETGVTQSPTHLIKTRGQQVTLRCSSQSGHNTVSWYQQALGQGPQFIFQYYREEENGRGNFPPRFSGLQFPNYSSELNVNALELDDSALYLCASSLGGSSNQPQHFGDGTRLSIL.

V usage is TRBV4-3 and J usage is TRBJ2-3, with 11 bases lining up with TRBD2. Germline CDR1 reads LGHNA; CDR2 reads YSLEER. The length of the CDR3 is 15 residues. V lost 4 bases, J lost 4 bases, and 4 bases stayed unmatched. This CDR3 reads CASSPLAGAADTQYF. The CDR3 DNA reads as TGCGCCAGCAGCCCACTAGCGGGAGCCGCAGATACGCAGTATTTT.

The chain carries TRBV5-6 and TRBJ2-7; D unclear. The V end was cut by 0 bases, the J end by 3 bases, with 7 bases between. In germline, CDR1 is SGHDT, CDR2 YYEEEE. The CDR3 is 13 residues long. CDR3: CASSLGSRYEQYF. CDR3 nucleotide sequence: TGTGCCAGCAGCTTGGGCTCTCGCTACGAGCAGTACTTC. Drawing the rest from reference TRBV5-6 and TRBJ2-7, the complete variable domain is DAGVTQSPTHLIKTRGQQVTLRCSPKSGHDTVSWYQQALGQGPQFIFQYYEEEERQRGNFPDRFSGHQFPNYSSELNVNALLLGDSALYLCASSLGSRYEQYFGPGTRLTVT.

The chain joins TRBV19 to TRBJ2-7, with D possibly TRBD1 on 5 matching bases. Germline V gene lookup returns CDR1 LNHDA and CDR2 SQIVND (reference sequence). Trimming removed 7 bases from V and 4 bases from J, with 11 bases in between. The length of the CDR3 is 12 residues. The CDR3 loop is CASKDTQYEQYF. The DNA of the CDR3 is TGTGCCAGTAAGGACACACAATACGAGCAGTACTTC.

The chain combines TRBV7-2 with TRBJ1-4; a possible D gene is TRBD1 (5 bases). The CDR3 has 14 amino acids. Trimming removed 1 base from V and 12 bases from J, with 15 bases in between. CDR1 SGHTA and CDR2 FQGNSA come from the germline V gene. For the CDR3, the DNA is TGTGCCAGCAGCTTAGGTAGCTTAAGGGACGAACTGTTTTTT. Translating gives CASSLGSLRDELFF.

The chain couples TRBV6-5 to TRBJ1-4; tentative D call: TRBD1 (6 bases). The CDR3 has 16 residues. Trimming cost V 2 bases and J 0 bases, with 10 bases left between them. Germline lookup yields CDR1 MNHEY and CDR2 SVGAGI. CDR3 sequence (DNA): TGTGCCAGCAGTTACGTCAGGGGAGCAACTAATGAAAAACTGTTTTTT. This encodes CASSYVRGATNEKLFF.

The V and J genes are TRBV27 and TRBJ2-7, with 13 bases lining up with TRBD2. Trimming removed 6 bases from V and 9 bases from J; junction bases left unmatched: 8. The germline CDR1 and CDR2 sequences are MNHEY and SMNVEV (reference sequence). CDR3 size: 14 residues. This chain's CDR3 is CASSSGTSGTGQYF. CDR3 sequence (DNA): TGTGCCAGCAGCTCCGGGACTAGCGGGACCGGGCAGTACTTC.

The chain uses TRBV19 and TRBJ2-2, with 11 nucleotides matching TRBD1. Losses at the gene ends were 3 bases for V and 4 bases for J; bases not matched to a gene: 10. Looked up from germline, CDR1 is LNHDA and CDR2 is SQIVND (reference sequence). CDR3 length: 18 residues. The CDR3 here is CASSILGPGTGGTGELFF. The CDR3 DNA is TGTGCCAGTAGTATTCTGGGGCCCGGGACAGGGGGCACCGGGGAGCTGTTTTTT.

CDR3 residues: CASSLDSYNEQFF. CDR3 nucleotide sequence: TGCGCCAGCAGCTTGGACAGTTACAATGAGCAGTTCTTC. The chain employs TRBV5-1 and TRBJ2-1; D unclear. Germline CDR1 SGHRS, CDR2 YFSETQ. The CDR3 length is 13 residues. Trimming shortened V by 0 bases and J by 4 bases, and 5 bases separated the two germline ends.

The rearrangement joins TRBV6-4 to TRBJ2-3, with TRBD1 matching over 11 bases. Germline CDR1 is MRHNA and CDR2 is SNTAGT. The CDR3 length is 15 residues. V shed 6 bases, J shed 2 bases, and the junction held 4 bases outside the gene matches. CDR3 region: CASSPGQGATDTQYF. The DNA for the CDR3 is TGTGCCAGCAGCCCCGGACAGGGGGCCACAGATACGCAGTATTTT.

The rearrangement joins TRBV7-9 to TRBJ2-1; 10 bases are shared with TRBD2. Germline V gene data show CDR1 as SEHNR and CDR2 as FQNEAQ (reference sequence). The CDR3 spans 16 residues. The trim removed 4 bases at V and 4 bases at J, leaving 7 bases unmatched. CDR3 amino acids: CASSSPLAGLYNEQFF. The CDR3 DNA follows: TGTGCCAGCAGCTCCCCACTAGCGGGGCTTTACAATGAGCAGTTCTTC.

The rearrangement links TRBV27 to TRBJ1-6; D is ambiguous. CDR3 length equals 13 residues. With 5 bases removed from V and 7 bases from J, the gap between germline ends came to 9 bases. The germline CDR1 and CDR2 sequences are MNHEY and SMNVEV (reference sequence). CDR3 DNA sequence: TGTGCCAGCAGTCCTGGGCCAAATTCACCCCTCCACTTT. This sequence encodes CASSPGPNSPLHF.

The J gene is TRBJ2-7, the V gene TRBV6-5; D is unresolved. V was pared by 4 bases and J by 7 bases, with 14 bases between. This CDR3 spans 13 amino acids. Germline V gene sequence: CDR1 MNHEY, CDR2 SVGAGI. The CDR3 DNA follows: TGTGCCAGCAGTTCGAGGTCACTCGGGGAGCAGTACTTC. Encoded protein: CASSSRSLGEQYF.

The chain joins TRBV19 to TRBJ1-5, with D hard to call. The CDR3 sequence is 13 residues long. V shed 6 bases and J shed 4 bases, with 10 bases lying between them. Looked up from germline, CDR1 is LNHDA and CDR2 is SQIVND (reference sequence). CDR3 protein: CASSPDGNQPQHF. In DNA, the CDR3 is TGTGCCAGTAGCCCCGACGGGAATCAGCCCCAGCATTTT.